This TCR beta chain was sequenced in a study of T cells in Graves' hyperthyroidism and ophthalmopathy. General study points: The authors' 13 V-J model separated ophthalmopathy from stable hyperthyroidism. Ophthalmopathy prediction by the model preceded onset by a median approximately six months.

Fresh 10 ml peripheral blood yielded PBMCs. V shed 0 bases and J 5 bases; nucleotides not matched to a gene: 10. This CDR3 contains 16 residues. Germline loops: CDR1 SGHRS, CDR2 YFSETQ. Amplification of TCR beta CDR3 regions used RNA as the template. First-round RT-PCR with HTBI primers amplified the TCR CDR3 region. TCRdb recomputed calls from the multiplex PCR reads with MiXCR, one row per CDR3 protein. The sample has under 750,000 distinct CDR3 sequences, roughly 20% seen once. This clonotype was found many times. The target antigen is unknown. This TCR came from a woman aged 45 to 65 with Graves' hyperthyroidism that later progressed to Graves' ophthalmopathy. The chain has TRBV5-1 and TRBJ1-2; TRBD1 matches at 7 bases. The specimen was blood. This CDR3 is CASSLADRPGPYGYTF. The CDR3 region has the DNA TGCGCCAGCAGCTTGGCGGACAGGCCTGGGCCGTATGGCTACACCTTC.